This T cell receptor beta chain appears in the sequencing data of a study of blood T cell repertoires in COVID-19. Turning to the study itself: In each case, the material was cDNA or gDNA derived from T cells, B-cell-depleted T cells, or PBMCs.

The CDR3 extends over 15 amino acids. The V gene's germline CDR1 is MGHRA and CDR2 YSYEKL. Trimming took off 1 base at V and 3 bases at J, with 12 bases between the two ends. Per the original methods: Amplification of reference gene primers provided the estimated nucleated cell counts. Libraries were prepared by immunoSEQ multiplex PCR; TCRdb keeps only in-frame clonotypes and omits some of them. V and J calls and clone size are copied from that table; D and trimming were computed from the DNA. The sample records roughly 67,000 clones, roughly 85% being singletons. The chain employs TRBV4-1 and TRBJ1-2, with D perhaps matching TRBD1 (6 bases). This TCR was sampled from a man aged 45-65 years with acute or convalescent COVID-19. The specimen was peripheral blood. The CDR3 sequence: CASSQGQVLDYGYTF. DNA for the CDR3: TGCGCCAGCAGCCAAGGACAGGTTCTTGACTATGGCTACACCTTC.